This T cell receptor beta chain was identified in a study of blood T cells in healthy people across ages. This clonotype showed up just a few times. With a J-beta primer mix and a sample-barcoded 5' primer, a second PCR ran about 7 to 12 cycles. Each cDNA molecule was tagged by a template-switch adaptor that had 12 random nucleotides. MiXCR was run by TCRdb on the 5' RACE reads, yielding one entry per CDR3 protein. The data hold about 970,000 distinct CDR3 sequences, with 51% observed a single time. This sequence originates from a woman in her sixties or seventies in good health. Sequenced sample: blood.

The CDR3 nucleotides read TGCAGCGTGACTGCGAACCACTTGGGAGATGGCTACACCTTC. It codes for CSVTANHLGDGYTF. The chain combines TRBV29-1 with TRBJ1-2; no firm D call. The V end was cut by 6 bases, the J end by 6 bases, with 20 bases between. The CDR3 length is 14 residues. CDR1 is SQVTM and CDR2 is ANQGSEA in the germline V gene. The whole variable domain, remainder taken from reference TRBV29-1 and TRBJ1-2, is SAVISQKPSRDICQRGTSLTIQCQVDSQVTMMFWYRQQPGQSLTLIATANQGSEATYESGFVIDKFPISRPNLTFSTLTVSNMSPEDSSIYLCSVTANHLGDGYTFGSGTRLTVV.